Below are 18 T cell receptor beta chains sequenced from a single sample in a study of cytomegalovirus exposure and HLA in healthy donors (dated by TCRdb to about 2017). The library came from the immunoSEQ multiplex PCR assay. For the multiplex PCR, a mixture combining 60 forward primers for TCR Vbeta segments and 13 reverse primers for TCR Jbeta segments was used. TCRdb re-hosts the immuneACCESS table, in-frame sequences only. Its copies lack some clones; in the studies checked, an unresolved V gene accounts for under half of them, and the cause for the rest is not known. The sample table contains 100,000 to 150,000 clones; only one count was recorded for approximately 80% of them. More than 10% of the sample belongs to the ten largest clones. The sequenced sample was PBMCs. The receptors come from a woman in her thirties or forties in good health and CMV-seropositive.

This clone was recorded a few times. This rearrangement joins TRBV4-1 to TRBJ1-2, with D tentatively TRBD1 (6 bases). V lost 4 bases, J lost 4 bases, and 19 bases lay in between. This CDR3 contains 16 residues. CDR1 is MGHRA and CDR2 is YSYEKL in the germline V gene. DNA of the CDR3: TGCGCCAGCAGCCGCGACCAAGGCGGGGGCCGCTATGGCTACACCTTC. It translates to CASSRDQGGGRYGYTF.

The rearrangement links TRBV9 to TRBJ2-7; weak D call: TRBD2 (6 bases). Germline loops: CDR1 SGDLS, CDR2 YYNGEE. With 1 base removed from V and 0 bases from J, the gap between germline ends came to 20 bases. This CDR3 is 18 amino acids long. The CDR3 DNA sequence: TGTGCCAGCAGCGTATCTCCATTAGTCGGGGGAAGCTCCTACGAGCAGTACTTC. Its translation is CASSVSPLVGGSSYEQYF.

This sequence joins TRBV6-1 and TRBJ1-6; maybe TRBD1 (5 bases). The CDR3 runs to 15 residues. Germline V gene data show CDR1 as MNHNS and CDR2 as SASEGT. Trimming removed 7 bases at V and 7 bases at J, with 17 bases between. For the CDR3, the DNA is TGTGCCAGCACGGTGGTGGAGGGGAAAAATTCACCCCTCCACTTT. Its protein is CASTVVEGKNSPLHF.

This chain connects TRBV5-5 to TRBJ2-4; TRBD1 aligns across 10 bases. V lost 3 bases and J lost 0; bases outside the gene matches: 3. Looked up from germline, CDR1 is SGHKS and CDR2 is YYEKEE (reference sequence). The CDR3 totals 16 residues. CDR3 residues: CASSWGQGLAKNIQYF. CDR3 sequence (DNA): TGTGCCAGCAGCTGGGGACAGGGGCTAGCCAAAAACATTCAGTACTTC.

V usage is TRBV19 and J usage is TRBJ2-3; 8 nucleotides match TRBD2. The trim removed 6 bases at V and 4 bases at J, leaving 9 bases unmatched. There are 15 residues in the CDR3. Germline V gives CDR1 LNHDA, CDR2 SQIVND (reference sequence). CDR3: CASSAASGSSDTQYF. The CDR3 DNA follows: TGTGCCAGTAGCGCTGCTAGCGGGTCGTCAGATACGCAGTATTTT.

This clone is judged medium-sized (0.01 to 0.1%). V is TRBV6-1 and J is TRBJ2-7, with TRBD1 matching over 10 bases. CDR3 length: 15 residues. Germline V gene data show CDR1 as MNHNS and CDR2 as SASEGT. J gave up 6 bases and V 5 bases, and 10 bases lay outside the gene matches. In nucleotides, the CDR3 is TGTGCCAGCAGTCAATCCACCGGGACAGGGGTCGAGCAGTACTTC. Encoded protein: CASSQSTGTGVEQYF.

This chain connects TRBV7-6 to TRBJ2-1; 9 nucleotides agree with TRBD2. Germline V lookup: CDR1 SGHVS, CDR2 FNYEAQ. The CDR3 consists of 14 residues. Losses at the gene ends were 4 bases for V and 11 bases for J; bases not matched to a gene: 9. The CDR3: CASSSSTSGIKQFF. The DNA for the CDR3 is TGTGCCAGCAGCTCCTCGACTAGCGGAATTAAGCAGTTCTTC.

The chain is built from TRBV28 and TRBJ2-7; 7 positions agree with TRBD1. Germline values: CDR1 MDHEN, CDR2 SYDVKM. V was pared by 4 bases and J by 3 bases, with 3 bases of the junction left unmatched. The CDR3 runs 13 residues. CDR3 DNA: TGTGCCAGCAGTTCCGGGACAGACTACGAGCAGTACTTC. Translating gives CASSSGTDYEQYF.

Many counts were recorded for this clone. This chain links TRBV11-2 with TRBJ2-7; TRBD2 agrees at 8 bases. The CDR3 spans 15 residues. Germline loops: CDR1 SGHAT, CDR2 FQNNGV. Unmatched junction bases numbered 13, after V lost 6 bases and J lost 6 bases. CDR3 loop: CASRGHGTRRSEQYF. The CDR3 nucleotides are TGTGCCAGCAGGGGACACGGGACTAGGCGCAGCGAGCAGTACTTC.

The chain employs TRBV18 and TRBJ2-5, with a tentative D call TRBD1 (6 bases). Trimming shortened V by 5 bases and J by 5 bases, and 12 bases separated the two germline ends. The CDR3 sequence is 13 residues long. The germline V gene has CDR1 KGHSH and CDR2 LQKENI. The CDR3 here is CASSTGSGETQYF. As DNA, the CDR3 is TGTGCCAGCTCAACAGGGTCCGGGGAGACCCAGTACTTC.

This clone showed up just once. The chain joins TRBV5-5 to TRBJ2-7; D unresolved. The CDR3 contains 12 residues. Trimming cost V 0 bases and J 7 bases, with 8 bases left between them. Per germline, CDR1 SGHKS and CDR2 YYEKEE (reference sequence). CDR3: CASSLDLTEQYF. CDR3 bases: TGTGCCAGCAGCTTGGACCTAACGGAGCAGTACTTC.

The chain has TRBV10-3 and TRBJ2-1, with TRBD1 identical over 8 bases. Unmatched junction bases numbered 6, after V lost 7 bases and J lost 7 bases. The CDR3 loop spans 13 amino acids. Germline V lookup: CDR1 ENHRY, CDR2 SYGVKD. The CDR3 loop reads CAITETGDNEQFF. CDR3 bases: TGTGCCATCACCGAGACAGGGGATAATGAGCAGTTCTTC.

The chain links TRBV5-1 to TRBJ2-3; 7 nucleotides align to TRBD2. Germline values: CDR1 SGHRS, CDR2 YFSETQ. The CDR3 extends over 16 amino acids. The V gene end was trimmed by 0 bases and the J gene end by 5 bases; junction bases not matched to a gene: 9. The CDR3 spells CASSLAGAGPLDTQYF. CDR3 nucleotide sequence: TGCGCCAGCAGCTTGGCCGGAGCGGGGCCTCTAGATACGCAGTATTTT.

The V and J genes are TRBV2 and TRBJ2-7; 10 bases agree with TRBD2. CDR3 length equals 17 residues. Germline trimming cut 1 base from V and 0 bases from J; bases unmatched to any gene: 6. Germline V gene lookup returns CDR1 SNHLY and CDR2 FYNNEI. The CDR3 DNA is TGTGCCAGCAGTGAAGGCCTACTAGCGGGAACCTCCTACGAGCAGTACTTC. Translated, it gives CASSEGLLAGTSYEQYF. Together with reference TRBV2 and TRBJ2-7, the CDR3 gives the full variable domain: EPEVTQTPSHQVTQMGQEVILRCVPISNHLYFYWYRQILGQKVEFLVSFYNNEISEKSEIFDDQFSVERPDGSNFTLKIRSTKLEDSAMYFCASSEGLLAGTSYEQYFGPGTRLTVT.

This chain links TRBV9 with TRBJ1-4, with a tentative D call TRBD1 (6 bases). Trimming left V 4 bases short and J 7 bases short, with 17 bases between. Germline CDR1 SGDLS, CDR2 YYNGEE. CDR3 size: 15 residues. The CDR3 loop reads CASSQRGGAFEKLFF. In nucleotides, the CDR3 is TGTGCCAGCAGCCAAAGGGGGGGGGCCTTTGAAAAACTGTTTTTT.

This clone was found a few times. The V and J genes are TRBV7-8 and TRBJ2-7; 7 nucleotides align to TRBD1. The CDR3 runs to 14 residues. V was pared by 5 bases and J by 1 base, with 5 bases of the junction left unmatched. In germline, CDR1 is SGHVS, CDR2 FQNEAQ. For the CDR3, the DNA is TGTGCCAGCAGCCCGTCACAGGGGTCCTACGAGCAGTACTTC. It is translated as CASSPSQGSYEQYF. Looking up the rest from reference TRBV7-8 and TRBJ2-7 gives the full variable domain: GAGVSQSPRYKVAKRGQDVALRCDPISGHVSLFWYQQALGQGPEFLTYFQNEAQLDKSGLPSDRFFAERPEGSVSTLKIQRTQQEDSAVYLCASSPSQGSYEQYFGPGTRLTVT.

This sequence joins TRBV27 and TRBJ2-7; D gene ambiguous. The CDR3 consists of 13 residues. The germline V and J ends were trimmed by 5 bases and 4 bases, with 12 bases remaining between them. CDR1 and CDR2 from the germline V gene are MNHEY and SMNVEV (reference sequence). Here the CDR3 DNA reads TGTGCCAGCAGTAAATTGGTCACTTACGAGCAGTACTTC. Residues: CASSKLVTYEQYF.

This chain connects TRBV2 to TRBJ2-4; TRBD1 is a possible D gene (7 bases). Germline loops: CDR1 SNHLY, CDR2 FYNNEI. CDR3 length equals 15 residues. V was cut by 1 base and J by 3 bases, with 10 bases left in between. For the CDR3, the DNA is TGTGCCAGCAGTGAAGACAGGGGAGGCAAAAACATTCAGTACTTC. Translation: CASSEDRGGKNIQYF.